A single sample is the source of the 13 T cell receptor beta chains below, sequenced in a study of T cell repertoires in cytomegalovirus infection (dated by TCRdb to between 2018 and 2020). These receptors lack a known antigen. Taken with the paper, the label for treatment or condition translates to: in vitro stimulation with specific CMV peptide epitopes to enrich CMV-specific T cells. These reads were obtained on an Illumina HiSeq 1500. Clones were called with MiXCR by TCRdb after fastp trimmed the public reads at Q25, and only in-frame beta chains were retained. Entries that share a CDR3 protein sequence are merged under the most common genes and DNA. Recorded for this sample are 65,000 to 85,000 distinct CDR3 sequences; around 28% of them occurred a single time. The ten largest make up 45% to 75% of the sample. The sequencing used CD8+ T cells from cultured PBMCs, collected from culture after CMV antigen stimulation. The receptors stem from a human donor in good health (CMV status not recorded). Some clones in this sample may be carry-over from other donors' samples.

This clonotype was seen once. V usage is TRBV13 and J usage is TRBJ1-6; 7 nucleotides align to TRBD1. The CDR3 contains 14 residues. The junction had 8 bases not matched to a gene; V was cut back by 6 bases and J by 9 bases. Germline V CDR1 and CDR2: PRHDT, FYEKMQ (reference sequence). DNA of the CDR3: TGTGCCAGCAGTACAAGACAGGGTGCTTCACCCCTCCACTTT. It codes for CASSTRQGASPLHF.

The CDR3 DNA follows: TGTGCCAGCAACAGGGGACAAGAGCGGGAGACCCAGTACTTC. Protein sequence: CASNRGQERETQYF. The J gene is TRBJ2-5, the V gene TRBV9; 7 bases fit TRBD1. CDR1 and CDR2 from the germline V gene are SGDLS and YYNGEE. V lost 6 bases to trimming and J lost 5 bases; unmatched junction nucleotides: 10. This CDR3 spans 14 amino acids.

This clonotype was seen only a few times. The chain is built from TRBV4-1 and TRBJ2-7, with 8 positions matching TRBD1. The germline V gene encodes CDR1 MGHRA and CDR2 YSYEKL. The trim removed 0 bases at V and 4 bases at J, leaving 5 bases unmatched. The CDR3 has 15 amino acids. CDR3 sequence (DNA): TGCGCCAGCAGCCAAGACCCAGGGGGCATGTACGAGCAGTACTTC. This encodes CASSQDPGGMYEQYF.

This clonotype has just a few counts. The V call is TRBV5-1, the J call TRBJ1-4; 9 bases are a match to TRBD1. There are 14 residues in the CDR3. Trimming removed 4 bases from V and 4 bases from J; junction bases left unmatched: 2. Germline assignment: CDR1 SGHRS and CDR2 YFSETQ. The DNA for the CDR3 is TGCGCCAGCAGCGGGGGACAGGGTAATGAAAAACTGTTTTTT. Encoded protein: CASSGGQGNEKLFF.

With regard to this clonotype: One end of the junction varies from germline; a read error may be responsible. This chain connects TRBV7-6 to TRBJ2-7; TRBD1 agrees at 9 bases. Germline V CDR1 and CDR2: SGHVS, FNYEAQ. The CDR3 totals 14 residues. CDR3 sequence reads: CASSLRTGGYERYF. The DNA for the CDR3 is TGTGCCAGCAGCTTAAGAACAGGGGGCTACGAGCGGTACTTC. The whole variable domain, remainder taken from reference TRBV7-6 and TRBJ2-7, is GAGVSQSPRYKVTKRGQDVALRCDPISGHVSLYWYRQALGQGPEFLTYFNYEAQQDKSGLPNDRFSAERPEGSISTLTIQRTEQRDSAMYRCASSLRTGGYERYFGPGTRLTVT.

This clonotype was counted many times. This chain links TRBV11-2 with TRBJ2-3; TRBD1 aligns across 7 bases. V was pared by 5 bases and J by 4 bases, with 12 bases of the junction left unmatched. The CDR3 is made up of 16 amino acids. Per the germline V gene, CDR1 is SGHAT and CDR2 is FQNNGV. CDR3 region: CASSATGLSDPDTQYF. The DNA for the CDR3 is TGTGCCAGCAGCGCGACAGGGCTAAGCGACCCAGATACGCAGTATTTT.

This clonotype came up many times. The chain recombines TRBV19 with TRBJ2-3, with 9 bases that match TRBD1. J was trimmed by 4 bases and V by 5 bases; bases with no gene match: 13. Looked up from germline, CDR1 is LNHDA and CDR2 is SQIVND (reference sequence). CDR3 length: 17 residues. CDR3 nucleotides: TGTGCCAGTAGTCCGGGGGAGGGACAGGGCTTATCAGATACGCAGTATTTT. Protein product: CASSPGEGQGLSDTQYF. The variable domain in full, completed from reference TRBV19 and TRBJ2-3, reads DGGITQSPKYLFRKEGQNVTLSCEQNLNHDAMYWYRQDPGQGLRLIYYSQIVNDFQKGDIAEGYSVSREKKESFPLTVTSAQKNPTAFYLCASSPGEGQGLSDTQYFGPGTRLTVL.

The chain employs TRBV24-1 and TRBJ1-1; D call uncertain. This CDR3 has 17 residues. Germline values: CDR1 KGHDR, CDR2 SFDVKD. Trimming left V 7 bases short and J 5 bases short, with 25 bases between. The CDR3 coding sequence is TGTGCCACCAGCGGGTTAAACAGACATACAATGAGGACTGAAGCTTTCTTT. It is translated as CATSGLNRHTMRTEAFF.

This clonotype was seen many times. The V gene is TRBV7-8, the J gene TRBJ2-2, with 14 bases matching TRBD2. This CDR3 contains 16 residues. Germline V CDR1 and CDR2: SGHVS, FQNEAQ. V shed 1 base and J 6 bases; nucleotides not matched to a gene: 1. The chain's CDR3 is CASSLVGLAGAGELFF. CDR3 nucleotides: TGTGCCAGCAGCTTAGTGGGACTAGCGGGAGCCGGGGAGCTGTTTTTT.

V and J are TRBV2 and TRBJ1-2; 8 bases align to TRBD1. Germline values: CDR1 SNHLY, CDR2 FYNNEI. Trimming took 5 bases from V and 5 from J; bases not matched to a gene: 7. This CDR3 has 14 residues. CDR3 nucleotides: TGTGCCAGCAGTTCGACAGGGGCCGGTTATGGCTACACCTTC. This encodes CASSSTGAGYGYTF. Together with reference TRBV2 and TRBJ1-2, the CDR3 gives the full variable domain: EPEVTQTPSHQVTQMGQEVILRCVPISNHLYFYWYRQILGQKVEFLVSFYNNEISEKSEIFDDQFSVERPDGSNFTLKIRSTKLEDSAMYFCASSSTGAGYGYTFGSGTRLTVV.

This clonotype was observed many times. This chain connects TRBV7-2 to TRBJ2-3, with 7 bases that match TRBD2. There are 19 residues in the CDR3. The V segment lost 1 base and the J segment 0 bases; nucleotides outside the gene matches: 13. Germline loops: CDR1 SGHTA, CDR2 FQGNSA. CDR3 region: CASSLERGASGYSTDTQYF. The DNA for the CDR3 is TGTGCCAGCAGCTTAGAAAGGGGCGCTAGCGGATATAGCACAGATACGCAGTATTTT.

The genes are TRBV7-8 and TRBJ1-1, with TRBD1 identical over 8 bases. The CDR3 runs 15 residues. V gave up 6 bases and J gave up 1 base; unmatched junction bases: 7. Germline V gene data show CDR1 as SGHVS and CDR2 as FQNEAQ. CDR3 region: CASRRYGQGNTEAFF. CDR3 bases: TGTGCCAGCAGGAGATACGGACAGGGGAACACTGAAGCTTTCTTT. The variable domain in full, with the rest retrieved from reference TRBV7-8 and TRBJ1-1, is GAGVSQSPRYKVAKRGQDVALRCDPISGHVSLFWYQQALGQGPEFLTYFQNEAQLDKSGLPSDRFFAERPEGSVSTLKIQRTQQEDSAVYLCASRRYGQGNTEAFFGQGTRLTVV.

Here the CDR3 DNA reads TGTGCCAGCAGTCGCGACAGGGCCACCGGGGAGCTGTTTTTT. Residues: CASSRDRATGELFF. This chain uses TRBV27 with TRBJ2-2, with 7 bases fitting TRBD1. V lost 5 bases and J lost 4; bases outside the gene matches: 4. The CDR3 has 14 amino acids. Germline V CDR1 and CDR2: MNHEY, SMNVEV (reference sequence).